Below, 5 T cell receptor beta chains from the same sample are listed, as sequenced in a study of metastatic and nonmetastatic thyroid tumors. TCRdb re-analyzed the PCR reads through MiXCR. The sample carries approximately 30,000 clones, 20% to 30% recorded once. No treatment had been given to any patient before thyroid surgery. Source material: blood. The receptors here all came from a female donor with papillary thyroid cancer or a benign thyroid nodule (not recorded which). Some clones in this sample may be carry-over from other donors' samples.

This clone was counted many times. The chain recombines TRBV29-1 with TRBJ1-4; D possibly corresponds to TRBD1 (6 bases). Germline V CDR1 and CDR2: SQVTM, ANQGSEA. CDR3 length equals 13 residues. The V end was cut by 7 bases, the J end by 7 bases, with 16 bases between. The CDR3 here is CSAYAGHREKLFF. CDR3 coding DNA: TGCAGCGCATACGCGGGACACCGTGAAAAACTGTTTTTT.

This clone appeared many times. This chain connects TRBV11-1 to TRBJ2-2, with 9 bases matching TRBD2. The CDR3 loop spans 18 amino acids. CDR1 and CDR2 from the germline V gene are SGHAT and FQDESV (reference sequence). The junction had 15 bases not matched to a gene; V was cut back by 4 bases and J by 6 bases. The chain's CDR3 is CASSSERIKREAPGELFF. For the CDR3, the DNA is TGTGCCAGCAGCTCAGAACGGATTAAGCGGGAGGCCCCCGGGGAGCTGTTTTTT.

In this sample, this clone turned up many times. The chain couples TRBV27 to TRBJ1-4, with D uncertain. This CDR3 is 17 amino acids long. The V end lost 4 bases, the J end lost 5 bases, and 20 bases lay between the germline ends. Germline V gene data show CDR1 as MNHEY and CDR2 as SMNVEV (reference sequence). The CDR3 sequence is CASSSTPNGSRNEKLFF. DNA of the CDR3: TGTGCCAGCAGTTCTACCCCCAACGGATCAAGGAATGAAAAACTGTTTTTT.

This clone came up many times. The V and J genes are TRBV3-1 and TRBJ1-1, with D maybe TRBD1 (6 bases). V was pared by 0 bases and J by 5 bases, with 10 bases between. Germline V gives CDR1 LGHDT, CDR2 YNNKEL (reference sequence). The CDR3 runs 14 residues. The CDR3 loop is CASSQEGARTEAFF. The CDR3 DNA reads TGTGCCAGCAGCCAAGAGGGGGCGCGGACTGAAGCTTTCTTT.

This clone was detected many times. The chain joins TRBV10-3 to TRBJ2-1; the D call may be TRBD1 or TRBD2 (6 bases each). Looked up from germline, CDR1 is ENHRY and CDR2 is SYGVKD. V was clipped by 2 bases and J by 5 bases, with 19 bases between them. The CDR3 sequence is 17 residues long. The CDR3 reads CAISEEGLGGRDNEQFF. The CDR3 nucleotides are TGTGCCATCAGTGAGGAGGGATTAGGGGGGCGGGACAATGAGCAGTTCTTC.